This note documents a single T cell receptor beta chain sequence. This clone was recorded a few times. The specificity of this receptor is unknown. No much larger clone is present one base from it, and per-base qualities are unavailable. CD8 naive samples were obtained by positive selection for CCR7 among CD45RO-negative cells, yielding a CD45RA+CCR7+ population from which TemRA cells were excluded. The donors were healthy, HIV-negative adults who had no recently reported acute infections or vaccinations. Every donor was a Caucasian adult residing in Nashville, Tennessee, USA. Blood was collected by leukapheresis, and PBMCs were isolated by Ficoll-Histopaque density gradient centrifugation and then cryopreserved in liquid nitrogen vapor phase. Analytical flow cytometry was used to check the purity and quantity of each magnetically sorted T cell population. Each sorted fraction had its genomic DNA isolated and then quantified by UV absorbance on a Nanodrop 2000c.

This sample is part of a study of shared clonotypes between healthy human individuals (dated by TCRdb to the early 2020s). Notes on the research overall: The cohort comprised a couple of women and a few men aged 18 to 49 years. For each donor, CD4 naive and CD4 memory were each given three plates, CD8 naive was given two plates, and CD8 memory was given one plate. The study deeply sequenced blood TCR repertoires of five healthy adults to estimate repertoire size and the extent of clonotype sharing between individuals. Libraries were prepared and TCR repertoires were sequenced by different laboratories using diverse techniques, in order to increase sequencing depth and limit assay-specific biases. Each donor's leukapheresis produced roughly between roughly 0.85 and 9.5 billion PBMCs.

Points the paper makes about the study in general: Sampling was limited to blood, and TCR repertoires in tissue likely differ from TCR repertoires in blood. Pairwise subsampling led to the expectation that sequencing depth would affect the degree of clonotype sharing among donors. Because the study included only a small number of donors, the genetic and exposure-history diversity represented was limited. Sharing across a handful of donors was observed for roughly 5.4% of naive CD4, about 3.2% of naive CD8, about 2.3% of memory CD4, and roughly 0.4% of memory CD8 clonotypes. Naive subsets generally had larger estimated clonotype richness than memory subsets did. Incomplete sequencing was indicated by rarefaction of sorted-subset datasets, despite the large sequencing depth. Compared with non-shared clonotypes, the clonotypes found in all four sorted-subset donors had higher generation probabilities.

CDR1 MGHDK and CDR2 SYGVNS were looked up in the germline V gene. Clipping removes 3 bases from V and 2 bases from J, with 12 as the unmatched junction base count. Counted from cysteine to phenylalanine, this CDR3 has 18 amino acids. This entry keeps only the CDR3 DNA: 54 bases, framed from base 1. Using the deep immunoSEQ assay, TCR CDR3 regions were amplified from genomic DNA by multiplex PCR. Extracted genomic DNA from each cell subset was spread evenly across all wells of several immunoSEQ 96-well plates, with each plate serving as a replicate. Each replicate PCR for sorted subsets received roughly 0.2 ug genomic DNA, equal to tens of thousands of T cell genomes. Purified libraries were quantified with a Qubit 3.0 fluorometer, sized on a Bioanalyzer 2100, and re-quantified with the KAPA Library Quantification kit. Every immunoSEQ 96-well plate was sequenced on a dedicated single-read 150-cycle Illumina NextSeq 550 flow cell. As for the authors' bioinformatics: Because only junctional sequences without quality scores were contained in the immunoSEQ output, filtering matching that applied to full-length reads could not be performed. Sequences were annotated with PyIR, a Python wrapper for IgBLAST v1.9, and V/J genes and CDR3 were assigned using IMGT germline references. Reads were removed for weak V/J assignments (E-value above 1e-6), missing CDR3, stop codons, out-of-frame junctions, or ambiguous translated residues. V3J clonotypes were defined by identical inferred V gene, J gene, and CDR3 amino acid sequence. Percentage overlap between repertoires was computed as shared unique clonotypes divided by the size of the smaller repertoire. Three approaches were used to assess repertoire richness: RTK rarefaction, the Chao1 estimator, and Recon v2.1 estimates of unobserved clonotypes. OLGA was used to compute generation probabilities for all TCRbeta clonotypes that the gDNA method yielded from a handful of donors. TCRdb took over this immuneACCESS table, retaining in-frame rearrangements with V and J assigned. Such tables are incomplete; in checked studies, under half of the missing clones stem from an unresolved V gene, and the remainder is unexplained. The DNA was the basis for D and trimming; V, J and clone size are from that table. This sample gives about 680,000 clones in total; under 95% of them show up just once. The top ten hold 24% of the sample.

The TCR sequence derives from a man aged 25-40 years in good health. Sequencing used naive CD8+ T cells sorted from blood. The sample's cell subset or site label, decoded: CD45RA+CCR7+. The sequence joins TRBV25-1 to TRBJ2-3; TRBD2 fits 9 bases in the junction. The DNA sequence is TGTGCCAGCAGTGACCCCAGGGGAGCGGGAGGCTCCACAGATACGCAGTATTTT. It translates as CASSDPRGAGGSTDTQYF.